The entry below describes one T cell receptor (beta chain). Mismatch with germline at one junction end may stem from a read error. This sample stems from a study of cytomegalovirus exposure and HLA in healthy donors. Germline CDR1 reads MNHEY; CDR2 reads SVGAGI. CDR3 length: 14 amino acids. Amplification used 60 Vbeta primers and 13 Jbeta primers. Sequenced by immunoSEQ multiplex PCR; TCRdb stores in-frame clones only, minus some. Of some 200,000 clones detected, over 70% appear once; the ten largest clones hold over 0.65%. Sequencing was carried out using PBMCs. The chain joins TRBV6-5 to TRBJ2-1; TRBD2 matches at 10 bases. The TCR originated in a boy between 2 and 15 years old in good health and CMV-seronegative. This CDR3 is CASSFNRGVGLAVF. Written as DNA, the CDR3 is TGTGCCAGCAGTTTCAATAGGGGGGTAGGACTAGCGGTCTTC.